This entry features one T cell receptor beta chain sequence. The data stem from a study of blood T cell repertoires in COVID-19. Study-level background: The samples span acute and convalescent COVID-19 from the United States, Italy and Spain. PBMCs, B-cell-depleted T cells, or T cells were the source of the cDNA or gDNA that made up the material.

Followed over time, Seattle patients had been enrolled while infection was active. Per the authors' pipeline: Estimation of nucleated cell counts was performed using reference gene primer amplification. The method was immunoSEQ multiplex PCR; TCRdb's version includes in-frame clones alone and lacks a portion of them. The D gene and trimming were derived from the DNA, and the V and J assignments and clone size from that table. The sample records 95,000 to 150,000 clones, around 81% being singletons. Trimming took off 7 bases at V and 5 bases at J, with 11 bases between the two ends. The germline V gene encodes CDR1 SNHLY and CDR2 FYNNEI. This CDR3 is 12 amino acids long.

Sequenced material: peripheral blood. V is TRBV2 and J is TRBJ1-1, with D maybe TRBD1 (6 bases). This TCR derives from a man aged 25 to 45 with COVID-19, enrolled during active disease. The CDR3, as DNA: TGTGCCAGCACCCAGGACAGAACTGAAGCTTTCTTT. It specifies CASTQDRTEAFF.